This TCR beta chain derives from a study of molecular identifiers for immune sequencing clone quantification. As to this clonotype: This sequence may be a read error, since a much larger clone differs from it by one base.

The CDR3 is 14 residues long. V lost 2 bases, J lost 1 base, and 10 bases lay in between. CDR1 and CDR2 from the germline V gene are GTSNPN and SVGIG (reference sequence). Previously published methods and listed TCR primers were used for the bulk TCR libraries. TCRdb fed the PCR reads into MiXCR, producing one record per CDR3 protein. The sample has some 680,000 distinct CDR3 sequences, about 25% seen once. This sequence originates from a human donor in good health. Some libraries in this study had Jurkat cell RNA spiked in. The sample consisted of naive CD8+ T cells from blood, with Jurkat cell RNA spiked in. Regarding subset: FACS-sorted CD8+CD4-CCR7+CD45RA+ naive T cells. V and J are TRBV30 and TRBJ2-3; D is undetermined. The CDR3: CAWSTVIGTDTQYF. The CDR3 DNA sequence: TGTGCCTGGAGTACAGTGATAGGCACAGATACGCAGTATTTT. Full variable domain (outside the CDR3, taken from reference TRBV30 and TRBJ2-3): SQTIHQWPATLVQPVGSPLSLECTVEGTSNPNLYWYRQAAGRGLQLLFYSVGIGQISSEVPQNLSASRPQDRQFILSSKKLLLSDSGFYLCAWSTVIGTDTQYFGPGTRLTVL.